These 4 T cell receptor beta chains were sequenced from one sample in a study of T cells after yellow fever vaccination. MiXCR, applied by TCRdb to the 5' RACE reads, yields one record per CDR3 protein. The data contain 230,000 or so distinct CDR3 sequences, about 3.9% of them seen just once; the ten biggest clones take up around 19%. This material consisted of PBMCs, taken 15 days after the yellow fever booster vaccination. These receptors all come from a man younger than 30 who received the YFV17D yellow fever vaccine.

The chain couples TRBV19 to TRBJ2-1; no clear D gene. V was shortened by 3 bases and J by 7 bases, with 13 bases between the two germline ends. Germline CDR1 LNHDA, CDR2 SQIVND (reference sequence). The CDR3 covers 14 residues. Here the CDR3 DNA reads TGTGCCAGTAGTATGGGCGGCGGTTGGAATGAGCAGTTCTTC. Translating gives CASSMGGGWNEQFF.

In this sample, this clonotype turned up many times. This chain links TRBV7-9 with TRBJ2-7; weak D call: TRBD1 (5 bases). The CDR3 contains 14 residues. Germline CDR1 SEHNR, CDR2 FQNEAQ (reference sequence). V lost 2 bases and J 1 base, leaving 9 bases between the germline ends. CDR3 amino acids: CASSLRQGSYEQYF. CDR3 bases: TGTGCCAGCAGCTTACGTCAGGGTTCCTACGAGCAGTACTTC.

This clonotype was found many times. This chain joins TRBV10-3 and TRBJ2-3; D possibly uses TRBD1 or TRBD2 (5 bases each). Germline V gene lookup returns CDR1 ENHRY and CDR2 SYGVKD. The CDR3 runs 14 residues. Trimming removed 8 bases from V and 1 base from J, with 13 bases in between. The CDR3 region has the DNA TGTGCCATCGGGGGAGCCGAGGGCACAGATACGCAGTATTTT. This gives the protein CAIGGAEGTDTQYF.

The sample holds many counts of this clonotype. V gene TRBV5-1 combines with J gene TRBJ2-7; 7 nucleotides line up with TRBD2. Germline CDR1 and CDR2: SGHRS and YFSETQ. CDR3 length equals 13 residues. J lost 6 bases, V lost 6 bases, and 9 bases had no gene match. CDR3 loop: CASTNRDYLEQYF. In DNA, the CDR3 is TGCGCCAGCACAAATCGGGACTACCTCGAGCAGTACTTC.